These 3 T cell receptor beta chains were sequenced from one sample in a study of Ad26.COV2.S vaccination and SARS-CoV-2 variants. Assay used: immunoSEQ multiplex PCR; TCRdb lists only in-frame clones, some missing. The table lists hundreds of thousands of clones, roughly nine tenths of them singletons. Treatment here: about 20 received Ad26.COV2.S at low or high dose, single or two shots; 5 received placebo; per-sample allocation not given. On day 63 after the first injection, vaccine and placebo recipients gave samples. This specimen was peripheral blood, taken in a trial of Ad26.COV2.S vaccine versus placebo. These receptors were collected from a person aged 18-65 years who received the Ad26.COV2.S COVID-19 vaccine or a placebo.

This clone appeared once. The chain couples TRBV19 to TRBJ2-3, with D unresolved. Germline V gene lookup returns CDR1 LNHDA and CDR2 SQIVND (reference sequence). This CDR3 has 12 residues. V was clipped by 3 bases and J by 6 bases, with 7 bases between them. CDR3 region: CASSITGDTQYF. For the CDR3, the DNA is TGTGCCAGTAGTATCACTGGCGATACGCAGTATTTT.

This rearrangement joins TRBV25-1 to TRBJ1-5; the match to TRBD1 covers 8 bases. The length of the CDR3 is 15 residues. V lost 3 bases, J lost 8 bases, and 9 bases stayed unmatched. Germline V CDR1 and CDR2: MGHDK, SYGVNS. Written as DNA, the CDR3 is TGTGCCAGCAGTGAGGGACAGGTTCGGGGGGAGCCCCAGCATTTT. Amino acids: CASSEGQVRGEPQHF.

The rearrangement joins TRBV2 to TRBJ1-5; D remains ambiguous. Germline V lookup: CDR1 SNHLY, CDR2 FYNNEI. V shed 1 base and J shed 7 bases, with 8 bases lying between them. This CDR3 comprises 13 residues. Here the CDR3 DNA reads TGTGCCAGCAGTGAAGGCCCGGGGCAGCCCCAGCATTTT. Its translation: CASSEGPGQPQHF. Full variable domain (outside the CDR3, taken from reference TRBV2 and TRBJ1-5): EPEVTQTPSHQVTQMGQEVILRCVPISNHLYFYWYRQILGQKVEFLVSFYNNEISEKSEIFDDQFSVERPDGSNFTLKIRSTKLEDSAMYFCASSEGPGQPQHFGDGTRLSIL.